The subject of this entry is one T cell receptor beta chain. Its target is unknown. In the same sample, other DNA sequences code for this CDR3. Here immunoSEQ multiplex PCR was the method, and the copy in TCRdb shows in-frame clones only, minus some. Of approximately 120,000 clones listed, approximately 89% are singletons. This CDR3 is 14 amino acids long. Looked up from germline, CDR1 is SGHTA and CDR2 is FQGTGA. V was clipped by 0 bases and J by 2 bases, with 7 bases between them. The data are from a study of T cell responses to AZD1222 COVID-19 vaccine. Study outcomes and limitations: Clonal diversity may have been underestimated in mostly white British donors.

This rearrangement joins TRBV7-3 to TRBJ1-1; D remains unclear. The clonotype comes from an adult in good health. The input for sequencing was peripheral blood, taken on day 0 of AZD1222 vaccination. The CDR3 sequence: CASSLTTGNTEAFF. The DNA for the CDR3 is TGTGCCAGCAGCTTAACGACGGGTAACACTGAAGCTTTCTTT. Drawing the rest from reference TRBV7-3 and TRBJ1-1, the complete variable domain is GAGVSQTPSNKVTEKGKYVELRCDPISGHTALYWYRQSLGQGPEFLIYFQGTGAADDSGLPNDRFFAVRPEGSVSTLKIQRTERGDSAVYLCASSLTTGNTEAFFGQGTRLTVV.